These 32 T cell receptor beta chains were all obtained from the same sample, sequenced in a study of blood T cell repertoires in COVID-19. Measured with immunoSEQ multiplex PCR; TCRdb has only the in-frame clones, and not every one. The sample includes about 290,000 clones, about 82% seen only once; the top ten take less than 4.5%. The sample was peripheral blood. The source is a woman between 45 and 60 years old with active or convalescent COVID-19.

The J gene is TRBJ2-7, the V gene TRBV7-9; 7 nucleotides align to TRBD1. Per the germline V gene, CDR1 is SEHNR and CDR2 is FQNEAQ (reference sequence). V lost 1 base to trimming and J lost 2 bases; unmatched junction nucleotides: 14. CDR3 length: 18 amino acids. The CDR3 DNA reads TGTGCCAGCAGCTTAGGTTTTTGGGGACAGAGAGCTACCTACGAGCAGTACTTC. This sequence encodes CASSLGFWGQRATYEQYF.

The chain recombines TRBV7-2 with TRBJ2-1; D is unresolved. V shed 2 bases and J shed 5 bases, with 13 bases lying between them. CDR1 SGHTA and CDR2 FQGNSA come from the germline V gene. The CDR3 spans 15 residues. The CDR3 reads CASSLFGPGNNEQFF. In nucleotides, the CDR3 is TGTGCCAGCAGCTTATTTGGCCCAGGTAACAATGAGCAGTTCTTC.

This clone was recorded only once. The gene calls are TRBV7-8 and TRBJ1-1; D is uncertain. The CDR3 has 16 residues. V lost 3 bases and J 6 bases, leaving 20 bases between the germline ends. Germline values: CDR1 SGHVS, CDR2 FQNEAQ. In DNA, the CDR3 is TGTGCCAGCAGCTTCTTCCGAGGGCGGATGAAACCTGAAGCTTTCTTT. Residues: CASSFFRGRMKPEAFF.

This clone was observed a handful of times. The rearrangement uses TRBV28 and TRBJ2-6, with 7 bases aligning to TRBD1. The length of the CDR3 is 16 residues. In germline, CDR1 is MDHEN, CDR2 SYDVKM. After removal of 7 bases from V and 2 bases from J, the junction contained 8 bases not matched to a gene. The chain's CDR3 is CASTRQQGTGANVLTF. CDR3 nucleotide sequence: TGTGCCAGCACCCGACAACAGGGGACTGGGGCCAACGTCCTGACTTTC.

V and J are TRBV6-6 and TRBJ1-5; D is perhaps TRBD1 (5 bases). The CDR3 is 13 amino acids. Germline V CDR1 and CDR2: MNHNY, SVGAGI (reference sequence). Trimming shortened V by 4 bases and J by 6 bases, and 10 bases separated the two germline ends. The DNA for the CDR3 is TGTGCCAGCAGTTTGCAGGGAAGTCAGCCCCAGCATTTT. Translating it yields CASSLQGSQPQHF.

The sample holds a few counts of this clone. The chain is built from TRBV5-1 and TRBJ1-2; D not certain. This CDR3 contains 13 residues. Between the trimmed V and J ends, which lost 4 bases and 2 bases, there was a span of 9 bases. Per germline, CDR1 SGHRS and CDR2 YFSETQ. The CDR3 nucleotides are TGCGCCAGCAGCAAGGACTCGAACTATGGCTACACCTTC. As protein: CASSKDSNYGYTF.

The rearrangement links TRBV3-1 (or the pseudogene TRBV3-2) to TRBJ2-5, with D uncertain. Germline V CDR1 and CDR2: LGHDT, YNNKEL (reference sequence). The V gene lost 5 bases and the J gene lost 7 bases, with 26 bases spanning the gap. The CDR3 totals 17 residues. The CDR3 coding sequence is TGTGCCAGCAGCACGCGTCTTTCCGGGTTCCTGCCGAGGACCCAGTACTTC. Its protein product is CASSTRLSGFLPRTQYF.

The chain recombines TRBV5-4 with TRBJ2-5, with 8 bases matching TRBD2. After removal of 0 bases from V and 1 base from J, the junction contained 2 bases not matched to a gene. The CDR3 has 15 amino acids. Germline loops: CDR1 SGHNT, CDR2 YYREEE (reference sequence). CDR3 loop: CASSLGLAPQETQYF. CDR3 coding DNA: TGTGCCAGCAGCTTGGGACTAGCGCCCCAAGAGACCCAGTACTTC. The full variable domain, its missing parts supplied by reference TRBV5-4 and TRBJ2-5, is ETGVTQSPTHLIKTRGQQVTLRCSSQSGHNTVSWYQQALGQGPQFIFQYYREEENGRGNFPPRFSGLQFPNYSSELNVNALELDDSALYLCASSLGLAPQETQYFGPGTRLLVL.

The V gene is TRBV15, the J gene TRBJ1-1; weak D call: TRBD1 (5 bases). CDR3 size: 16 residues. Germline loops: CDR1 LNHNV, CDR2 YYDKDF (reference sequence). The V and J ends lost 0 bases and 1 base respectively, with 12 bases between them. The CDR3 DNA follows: TGTGCCACCAGCAGAGATCGCAGGGCTTGGAACACTGAAGCTTTCTTT. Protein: CATSRDRRAWNTEAFF.

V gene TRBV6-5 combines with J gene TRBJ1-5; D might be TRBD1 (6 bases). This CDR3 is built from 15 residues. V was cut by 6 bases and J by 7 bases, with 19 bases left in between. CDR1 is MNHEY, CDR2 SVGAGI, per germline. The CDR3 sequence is CASRSMGAAVQPQHF. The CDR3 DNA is TGTGCCAGCAGGTCCATGGGGGCCGCCGTACAGCCCCAGCATTTT.

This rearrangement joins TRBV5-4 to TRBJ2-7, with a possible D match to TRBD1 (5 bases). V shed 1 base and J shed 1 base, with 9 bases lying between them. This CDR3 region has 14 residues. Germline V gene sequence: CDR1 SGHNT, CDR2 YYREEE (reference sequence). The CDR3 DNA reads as TGTGCCAGCAGCTTGCCCGACAGATCCTACGAGCAGTACTTC. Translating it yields CASSLPDRSYEQYF.

CDR3 coding DNA: TGCAGCGTTGGACCTTACCGGGTCCCCTGGATGCGAAGCTCCTACAATGAGCAGTTCTTC. Protein: CSVGPYRVPWMRSSYNEQFF. The chain links TRBV29-1 to TRBJ2-1; no clear D gene. V shed 4 bases and J shed 0 bases, with 28 bases lying between them. Looked up from germline, CDR1 is SQVTM and CDR2 is ANQGSEA. This CDR3 has 20 residues.

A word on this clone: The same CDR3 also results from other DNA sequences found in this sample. The CDR3 is CASSLGGLAGTDTQYF. CDR3 bases: TGCGCCAGCAGCTTGGGTGGACTAGCGGGCACAGATACGCAGTATTTT. This chain joins TRBV5-1 and TRBJ2-3; 10 bases line up with TRBD2. J gave up 1 base and V 0 bases, and 2 bases lay outside the gene matches. CDR3 length equals 16 residues. Germline CDR1 SGHRS, CDR2 YFSETQ. The full variable domain, in which reference TRBV5-1 and TRBJ2-3 provide the parts outside the CDR3, is KAGVTQTPRYLIKTRGQQVTLSCSPISGHRSVSWYQQTPGQGLQFLFEYFSETQRNKGNFPGRFSGRQFSNSRSEMNVSTLELGDSALYLCASSLGGLAGTDTQYFGPGTRLTVL.

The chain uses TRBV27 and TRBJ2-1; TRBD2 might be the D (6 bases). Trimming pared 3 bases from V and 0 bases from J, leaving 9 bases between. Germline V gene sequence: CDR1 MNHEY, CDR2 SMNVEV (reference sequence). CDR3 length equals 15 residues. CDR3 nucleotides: TGTGCCAGCAGTTTCGGAGGGCCCTCCTACAATGAGCAGTTCTTC. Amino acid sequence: CASSFGGPSYNEQFF.

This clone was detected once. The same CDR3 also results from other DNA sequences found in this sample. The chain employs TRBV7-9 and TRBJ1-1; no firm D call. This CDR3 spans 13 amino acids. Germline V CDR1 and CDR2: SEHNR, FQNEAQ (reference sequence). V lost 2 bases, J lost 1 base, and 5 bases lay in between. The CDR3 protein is CASSLQANTEAFF. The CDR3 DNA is TGTGCCAGCAGCTTACAGGCGAACACTGAAGCTTTCTTT.

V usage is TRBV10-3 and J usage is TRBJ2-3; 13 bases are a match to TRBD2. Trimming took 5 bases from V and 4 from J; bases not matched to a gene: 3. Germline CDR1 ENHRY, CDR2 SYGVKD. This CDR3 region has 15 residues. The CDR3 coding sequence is TGTGCCATCAGTCCGGGACTAGCGGGATCAGATACGCAGTATTTT. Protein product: CAISPGLAGSDTQYF.

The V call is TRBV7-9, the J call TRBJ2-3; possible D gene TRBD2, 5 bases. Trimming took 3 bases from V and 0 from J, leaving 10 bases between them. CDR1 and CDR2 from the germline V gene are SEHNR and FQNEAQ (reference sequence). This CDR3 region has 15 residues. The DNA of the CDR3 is TGTGCCAGCAGCTTCAAGCGGCTAAGCACAGATACGCAGTATTTT. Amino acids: CASSFKRLSTDTQYF.

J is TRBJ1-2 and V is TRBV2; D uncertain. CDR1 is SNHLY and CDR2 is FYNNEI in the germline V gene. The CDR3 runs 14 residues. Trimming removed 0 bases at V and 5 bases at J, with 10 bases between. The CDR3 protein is CASSEALTVYGYTF. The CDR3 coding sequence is TGTGCCAGCAGTGAAGCGCTAACAGTTTATGGCTACACCTTC.

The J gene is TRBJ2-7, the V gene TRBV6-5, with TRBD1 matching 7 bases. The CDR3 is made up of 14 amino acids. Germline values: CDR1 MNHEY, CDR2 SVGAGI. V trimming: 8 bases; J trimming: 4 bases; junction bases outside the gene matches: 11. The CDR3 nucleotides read TGTGCCAGCTACTCGGGACAGTATTCTTACGAGCAGTACTTC. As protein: CASYSGQYSYEQYF.

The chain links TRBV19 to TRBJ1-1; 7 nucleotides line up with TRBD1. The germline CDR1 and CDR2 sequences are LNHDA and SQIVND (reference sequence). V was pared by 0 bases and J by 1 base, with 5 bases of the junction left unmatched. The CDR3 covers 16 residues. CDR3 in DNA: TGTGCCAGTAGTATAGACCCGGGACAGAAGAACACTGAAGCTTTCTTT. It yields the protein CASSIDPGQKNTEAFF. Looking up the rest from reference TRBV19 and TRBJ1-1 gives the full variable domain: DGGITQSPKYLFRKEGQNVTLSCEQNLNHDAMYWYRQDPGQGLRLIYYSQIVNDFQKGDIAEGYSVSREKKESFPLTVTSAQKNPTAFYLCASSIDPGQKNTEAFFGQGTRLTVV.

CDR3: CASSTGQKDQPQHF. The CDR3 nucleotides are TGCGCCAGCAGCACGGGACAGAAGGATCAGCCCCAGCATTTT. This rearrangement joins TRBV5-1 to TRBJ1-5, with 7 positions matching TRBD1. Germline CDR1 and CDR2: SGHRS and YFSETQ. V gave up 4 bases and J gave up 5 bases; unmatched junction bases: 6. The CDR3 is made up of 14 amino acids.

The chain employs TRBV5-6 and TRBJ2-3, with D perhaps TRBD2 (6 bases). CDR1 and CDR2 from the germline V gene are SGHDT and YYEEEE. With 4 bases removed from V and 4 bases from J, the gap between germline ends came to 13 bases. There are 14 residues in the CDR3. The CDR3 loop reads CASSGRLVADTQYF. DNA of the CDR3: TGTGCCAGCAGCGGCCGACTAGTGGCAGATACGCAGTATTTT.

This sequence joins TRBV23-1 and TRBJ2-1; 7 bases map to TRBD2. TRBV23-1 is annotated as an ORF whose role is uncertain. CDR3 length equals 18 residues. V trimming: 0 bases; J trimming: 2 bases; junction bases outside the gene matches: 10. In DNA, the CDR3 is TGCGCCAGCAGTCAATCGAAGAATAGGGCGGGAGCCTACAATGAGCAGTTCTTC. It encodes CASSQSKNRAGAYNEQFF.

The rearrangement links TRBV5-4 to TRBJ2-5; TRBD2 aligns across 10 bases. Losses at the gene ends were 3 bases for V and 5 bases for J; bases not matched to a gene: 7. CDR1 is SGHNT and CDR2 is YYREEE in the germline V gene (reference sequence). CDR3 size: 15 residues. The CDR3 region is CASSSIAGGKETQYF. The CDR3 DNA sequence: TGTGCCAGCAGCTCCATAGCGGGAGGAAAGGAGACCCAGTACTTC.

CDR3 bases: TGCGCCAGCAGCTTGGAGGGGACAGGGAAAAACATTCAGTACTTC. This codes for CASSLEGTGKNIQYF. V is TRBV5-1 and J is TRBJ2-4, with 9 bases aligning to TRBD1. The CDR3 contains 15 residues. Germline V gene lookup returns CDR1 SGHRS and CDR2 YFSETQ. With 0 bases clipped from V and 4 bases from J, the junction kept 2 bases outside the gene matches.

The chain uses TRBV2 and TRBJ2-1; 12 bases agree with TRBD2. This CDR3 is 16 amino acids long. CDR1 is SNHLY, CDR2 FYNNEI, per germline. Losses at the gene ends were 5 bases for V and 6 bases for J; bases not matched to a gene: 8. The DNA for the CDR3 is TGTGCCAGCAGTCGGACTAGCGGGACGTTTAGCAATGAGCAGTTCTTC. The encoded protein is CASSRTSGTFSNEQFF.

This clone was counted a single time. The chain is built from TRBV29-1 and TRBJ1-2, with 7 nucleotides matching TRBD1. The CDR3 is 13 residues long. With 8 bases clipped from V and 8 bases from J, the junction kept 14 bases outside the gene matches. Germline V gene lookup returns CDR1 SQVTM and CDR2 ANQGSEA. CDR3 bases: TGCAGCTTACGACAGGGCCTGGGGGCAGGCTACACCTTC. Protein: CSLRQGLGAGYTF.

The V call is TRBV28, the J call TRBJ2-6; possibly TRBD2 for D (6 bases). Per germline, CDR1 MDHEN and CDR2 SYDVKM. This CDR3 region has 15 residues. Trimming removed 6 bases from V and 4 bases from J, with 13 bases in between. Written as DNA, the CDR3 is TGTGCCAGCAGCTACGGAGGGGCCGGGGCCAACGTCCTGACTTTC. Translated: CASSYGGAGANVLTF.

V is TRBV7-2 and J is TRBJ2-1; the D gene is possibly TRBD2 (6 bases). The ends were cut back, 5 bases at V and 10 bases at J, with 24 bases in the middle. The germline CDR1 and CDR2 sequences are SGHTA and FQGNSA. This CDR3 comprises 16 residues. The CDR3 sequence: CASSTWTRLGRKEQFF. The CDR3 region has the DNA TGTGCCAGCAGCACATGGACCCGCCTGGGGAGGAAGGAGCAGTTCTTC.

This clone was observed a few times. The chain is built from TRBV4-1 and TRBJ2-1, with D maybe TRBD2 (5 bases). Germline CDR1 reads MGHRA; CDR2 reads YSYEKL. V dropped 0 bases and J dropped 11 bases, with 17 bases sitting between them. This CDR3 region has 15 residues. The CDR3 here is CASSQDWTPLMKQFF. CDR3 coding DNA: TGCGCCAGCAGCCAAGATTGGACTCCTCTTATGAAGCAGTTCTTC.

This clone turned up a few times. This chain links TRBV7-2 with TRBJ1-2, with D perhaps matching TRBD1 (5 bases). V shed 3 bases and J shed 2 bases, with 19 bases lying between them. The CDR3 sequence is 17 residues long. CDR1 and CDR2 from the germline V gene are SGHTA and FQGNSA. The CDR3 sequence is CASSLSQGGGRNYGYTF. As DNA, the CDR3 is TGTGCCAGCAGCTTGAGTCAGGGAGGCGGTAGGAACTATGGCTACACCTTC.

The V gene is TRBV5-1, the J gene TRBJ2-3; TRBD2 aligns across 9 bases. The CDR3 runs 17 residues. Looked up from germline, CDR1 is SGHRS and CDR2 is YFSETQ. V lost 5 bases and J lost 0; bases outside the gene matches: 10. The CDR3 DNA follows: TGCGCCAGCAGTGGGGCTAGCGGGACGGTTAGCACAGATACGCAGTATTTT. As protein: CASSGASGTVSTDTQYF.